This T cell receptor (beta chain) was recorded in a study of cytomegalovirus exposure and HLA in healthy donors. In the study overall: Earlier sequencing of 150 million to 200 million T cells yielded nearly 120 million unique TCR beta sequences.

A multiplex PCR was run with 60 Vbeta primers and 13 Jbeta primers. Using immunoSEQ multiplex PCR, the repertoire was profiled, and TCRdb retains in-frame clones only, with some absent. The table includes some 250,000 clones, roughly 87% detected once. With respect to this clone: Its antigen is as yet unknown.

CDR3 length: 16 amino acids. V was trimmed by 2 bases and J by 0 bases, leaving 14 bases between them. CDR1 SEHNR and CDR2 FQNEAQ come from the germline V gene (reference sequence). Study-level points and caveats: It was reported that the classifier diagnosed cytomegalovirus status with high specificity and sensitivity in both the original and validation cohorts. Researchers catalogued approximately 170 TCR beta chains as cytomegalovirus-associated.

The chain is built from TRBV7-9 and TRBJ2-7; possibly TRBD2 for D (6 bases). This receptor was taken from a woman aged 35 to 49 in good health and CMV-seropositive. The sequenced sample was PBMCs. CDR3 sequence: CASSLNSRGASYEQYF. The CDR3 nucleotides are TGTGCCAGCAGCTTAAATTCGCGCGGGGCCTCCTACGAGCAGTACTTC.